The clone carrying this T cell receptor (beta chain) was recorded at least ten times. Its antigen remains unknown. The CDR3 runs to 12 residues. Trimming left V 3 bases short and J 7 bases short, with 9 bases between. With a constant-region primer, TCR beta cDNA was made from around 520 ng of total RNA. Three nested multiplex PCR rounds of slightly modified ARM-PCR generated TCR beta libraries. Running 10 cycles apiece, the first two PCR rounds relied on TRBV1-TRBV30 forward primers together with a C-beta reverse primer. A single record per CDR3 protein comes from TCRdb applying MiXCR to the multiplex PCR reads. The table shows fewer than 350,000 distinct CDR3 sequences, with over 55% occurring only once. This sample was taken from a study of tumor-infiltrating lymphocytes in primary liver carcinoma. Study-wide findings and caveats: Because of bulk unsorted sampling, CD4+ and CD8+ repertoires were not subjected to comparison. Pairs comparing tumor with adjacent tissue or blood overlapped less than pairs drawn from tumor regions.

The blood RNA (from unsorted whole blood) was obtained, and germline DNA was also extracted. Every patient had chronic HBV infection and was treatment-naive. Roughly 4.3 milliliters of peripheral blood were collected before surgery. Sequenced: peripheral blood. J is TRBJ1-1 and V is TRBV12-3 or TRBV12-4, with unresolved D. The clonotype was recovered from a man aged 40-49 years with primary liver carcinoma and hepatitis B virus infection. Written as DNA, the CDR3 is TGTGCCAGCAGTTTCCCACCGCTTGAAGCTTTCTTT. This codes for CASSFPPLEAFF.